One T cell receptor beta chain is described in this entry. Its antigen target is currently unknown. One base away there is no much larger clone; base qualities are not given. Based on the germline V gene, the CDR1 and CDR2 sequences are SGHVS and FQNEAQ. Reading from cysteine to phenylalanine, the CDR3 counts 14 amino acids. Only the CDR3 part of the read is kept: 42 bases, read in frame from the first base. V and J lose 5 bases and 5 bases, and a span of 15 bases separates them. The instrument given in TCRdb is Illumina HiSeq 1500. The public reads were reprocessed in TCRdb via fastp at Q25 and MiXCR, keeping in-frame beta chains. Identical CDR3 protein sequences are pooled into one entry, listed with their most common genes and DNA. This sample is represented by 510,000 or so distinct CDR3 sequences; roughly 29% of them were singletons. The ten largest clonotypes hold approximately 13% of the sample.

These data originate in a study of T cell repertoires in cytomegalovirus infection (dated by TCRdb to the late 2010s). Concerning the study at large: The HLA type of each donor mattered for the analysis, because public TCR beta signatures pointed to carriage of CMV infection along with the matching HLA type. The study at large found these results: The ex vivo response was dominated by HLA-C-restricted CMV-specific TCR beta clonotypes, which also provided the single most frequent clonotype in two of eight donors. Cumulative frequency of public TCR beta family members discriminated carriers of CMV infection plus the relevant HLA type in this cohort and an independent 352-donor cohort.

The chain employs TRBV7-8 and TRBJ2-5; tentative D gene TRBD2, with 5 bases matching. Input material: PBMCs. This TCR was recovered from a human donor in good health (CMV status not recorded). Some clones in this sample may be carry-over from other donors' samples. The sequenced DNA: TGTGCCAGCAGCAGTACTAGAATAAAGGAGACCCAGTACTTC. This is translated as CASSSTRIKETQYF. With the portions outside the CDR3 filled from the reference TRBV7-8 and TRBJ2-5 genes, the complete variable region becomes GAGVSQSPRYKVAKRGQDVALRCDPISGHVSLFWYQQALGQGPEFLTYFQNEAQLDKSGLPSDRFFAERPEGSVSTLKIQRTQQEDSAVYLCASSSTRIKETQYFGPGTRLLVL.